This paragraph covers one TCR beta chain sequence. Its antigen is currently unknown. The sample originates from a study of T-cell memory formation after mild COVID-19. Across the whole study: Across donors, TCR clusters were largely donor specific.

Constant-segment primers and 5'RACE yielded cDNA libraries for TCR alpha and TCR beta, each carrying sample barcodes and UMIs. TCRdb passed the 5' RACE reads through MiXCR, listing each CDR3 protein once. The sample carries 200,000 or so distinct CDR3 sequences, just over 9.5% recorded once. Overall study results and limits: Contracting clones, day 15 to 85, had balanced CD4/CD8, and later expanders favored CD4+. Several responding clones turned up in pre-infection memory, indicating that cross-reactive memory may have taken part.

CDR1 is ENHRY and CDR2 is SYGVKD in the germline V gene. Trimming removed 7 bases at V and 4 bases at J, with 11 bases between. This CDR3 is built from 13 residues. The clonotype comes from a man aged 18-30 years who had mild COVID-19 (a few samples of this study predate the infection). Cell type and time point are not known. This chain links TRBV10-3 with TRBJ1-3; no clear D gene. The specimen was PBMCs or a T cell subset sorted from them (not recorded which). This CDR3 is CAITSTGGNTIYF. In DNA, the CDR3 is TGTGCCATCACTTCCACGGGAGGAAACACCATATATTTT.